The rows below give T cell receptor beta chains drawn from one sample of a study of T cell responses to AZD1222 COVID-19 vaccine. Measured with immunoSEQ multiplex PCR; TCRdb has only the in-frame clones, and not every one. The sample shows roughly 120,000 clones, roughly four fifths of them seen only once. Here the sequenced sample was peripheral blood, taken on day 0 of AZD1222 vaccination. These receptors all come from an adult in good health. Each CDR3 is given with its conserved first and last residue. A D gene is named only where the DNA matches it firmly. The size of a clone is reported for some rows only, either as once, few or many, or as a class for expanded clones.

once,TRBJ2-1,TRBD2,TRBV6-1,CASSELSGGAYEQFF,TGTGCCAGCAGTGAGTTGAGCGGGGGGGCCTATGAGCAGTTCTTC
NA,TRBJ2-1,TRBD2,TRBV7-2,CASSPTSGANNEQFF,TGTGCCAGCAGCCCGACTAGCGGGGCGAACAATGAGCAGTTCTTC
NA,TRBJ1-6,NA,TRBV27,CASSFRGRDSPLHF,TGTGCCAGCAGTTTTCGAGGACGTGATTCACCCCTCCACTTT
NA,TRBJ1-2,NA,TRBV28,CASSPTTGYGYTF,TGTGCCAGCAGTCCGACGACAGGCTATGGCTACACCTTC
NA,TRBJ1-4,NA,TRBV4-3,CASSQGTVFPNEKLFF,TGCGCCAGCAGCCAAGGAACGGTCTTCCCTAATGAAAAACTGTTTTTT
NA,TRBJ2-7,NA,TRBV15,CATSRDKGWLYEQYF,TGTGCCACCAGCAGAGACAAGGGATGGCTCTACGAGCAGTACTTC
medium-sized,TRBJ2-7,NA,TRBV7-2,CASSSATGNEQYF,TGTGCCAGCAGCTCCGCAACAGGGAACGAGCAGTACTTC
NA,TRBJ2-7,NA,TRBV21-1,CASSKTGTALYEQYF,TGTGCCAGCAGCAAAACCGGGACAGCCCTCTACGAGCAGTACTTC
NA,TRBJ2-3,NA,TRBV11-3,CASSLSGSTDTQYF,TGTGCCAGCAGCTTAAGCGGGTCGACAGATACGCAGTATTTT
NA,TRBJ1-3,NA,TRBV6-6,CASTITSGSGNTIYF,TGTGCCAGCACCATTACGTCGGGCTCTGGAAACACCATATATTTT
NA,TRBJ2-7,NA,TRBV7-2,CASSPRTDMPYEQYF,TGTGCCAGCAGCCCTCGGACAGATATGCCCTACGAGCAGTACTTC
NA,TRBJ1-1,TRBD1,TRBV11-2,CASSLMGQMNTEAFF,TGTGCCAGCAGCTTAATGGGACAGATGAACACTGAAGCTTTCTTT
once,TRBJ1-5,NA,TRBV10-3,CAISESVGDKNQPQHF,TGTGCCATCAGTGAGTCGGTTGGGGATAAGAATCAGCCCCAGCATTTT
NA,TRBJ2-1,NA,TRBV12-3/TRBV12-4,CASSLSHEQFF,TGTGCCAGCAGTTTGAGTCATGAGCAGTTCTTC
NA,TRBJ2-5,NA,TRBV18,CASSPRVQRRTQYF,TGTGCCAGCTCACCAAGGGTGCAGAGGAGGACCCAGTACTTC
NA,TRBJ2-6,TRBD1,TRBV19,CASSSTGTGANVLTF,TGTGCCAGTAGCTCGACAGGGACTGGGGCCAACGTCCTGACTTTC
NA,TRBJ2-7,TRBD1,TRBV6-5,CASRTGQLSSYEQYF,TGTGCCAGCAGGACAGGGCAACTTAGCTCCTACGAGCAGTACTTC
NA,TRBJ2-1,TRBD2,TRBV28,CASSPAGLAGVGEQFF,TGTGCCAGCAGTCCCGCGGGACTAGCGGGAGTTGGTGAGCAGTTCTTC
NA,TRBJ1-6,NA,TRBV28,CASSLGTSRGYNSPLHF,TGTGCCAGCAGTTTAGGAACTTCCCGTGGATATAATTCACCCCTCCACTTT
many,TRBJ2-6,NA,TRBV29-1,CSVEDQGFSGANVLTF,TGCAGCGTTGAAGATCAGGGGTTCTCTGGGGCCAACGTCCTGACTTTC
NA,TRBJ2-3,TRBD2,TRBV11-3,CASSLGHGGTDTQYF,TGTGCCAGCAGCTTGGGCCACGGGGGGACAGATACGCAGTATTTT
NA,TRBJ2-2,TRBD2,TRBV18,CASSPQRGGPTGELFF,TGTGCCAGCTCACCACAACGCGGGGGGCCCACCGGGGAGCTGTTTTTT
NA,TRBJ2-2,TRBD1,TRBV28,CASEPNGQGRTGELFF,TGTGCCAGTGAACCAAACGGACAGGGCCGCACCGGGGAGCTGTTTTTT
NA,TRBJ1-2,NA,TRBV6-5,CASSSNYGYTF,TGTGCCAGCAGTTCAAACTATGGCTACACCTTC
NA,TRBJ2-3,NA,TRBV7-2,CASSLARGTDTQYF,TGTGCCAGCAGCTTAGCGCGCGGGACAGATACGCAGTATTTT
NA,TRBJ1-1,NA,TRBV6-5,CASSPPGRGGEAFF,TGTGCCAGCAGTCCCCCGGGAAGGGGCGGTGAAGCTTTCTTT
NA,TRBJ2-7,TRBD2,TRBV12-3/TRBV12-4,CASSGGGPYEQYF,TGTGCCAGCAGCGGGGGGGGCCCCTACGAGCAGTACTTC
NA,TRBJ2-3,NA,TRBV10-3,CAIRNVPGSTDTQYF,TGTGCCATCAGAAACGTTCCGGGTAGCACAGATACGCAGTATTTT
NA,TRBJ2-7,TRBD1,TRBV28,CASSPQGAWSYEQYF,TGTGCCAGCAGTCCTCAGGGGGCTTGGTCCTACGAGCAGTACTTC
NA,TRBJ1-5,NA,TRBV7-9,CASSDQNQPQHF,TGTGCCAGCAGCGACCAGAATCAGCCCCAGCATTTT
NA,TRBJ2-5,TRBD1,TRBV7-9,CASSLGQGRWETQYF,TGTGCCAGCAGCTTAGGACAGGGTCGGTGGGAGACCCAGTACTTC
few,TRBJ1-5,NA,TRBV6-2/TRBV6-3,CASSYMAPSAQHF,TGTGCCAGCAGTTATATGGCTCCCTCGGCCCAGCATTTT
once,TRBJ1-1,NA,TRBV6-2/TRBV6-3,CASSYSGRRNTEAFF,TGTGCCAGCAGTTACTCGGGACGGCGGAACACTGAAGCTTTCTTT
NA,TRBJ1-4,NA,TRBV7-9,CASSLGGRTNEKLFF,TGTGCCAGCAGCTTAGGCGGGAGAACTAATGAAAAACTGTTTTTT
NA,TRBJ2-4,TRBD2,TRBV6-5,CASRVREGGKNIQYF,TGTGCCAGCAGGGTACGGGAGGGCGGCAAAAACATTCAGTACTTC
NA,TRBJ2-1,NA,TRBV5-1,CASSLDGGVLNEQFF,TGCGCCAGCAGCTTGGATGGCGGGGTTTTAAATGAGCAGTTCTTC
NA,TRBJ1-1,TRBD1,TRBV3-1/TRBV3-2,CASSSGQYLFTEAFF,TGTGCCAGCAGCTCGGGACAGTACCTTTTCACTGAAGCTTTCTTT
NA,TRBJ2-3,NA,TRBV30,CAWSTSISDTQYF,TGTGCCTGGAGTACTAGCATCTCGGATACGCAGTATTTT
NA,TRBJ1-1,NA,TRBV6-5,CASSPFDRNTEAFF,TGTGCCAGCAGTCCCTTCGACAGGAACACTGAAGCTTTCTTT
NA,TRBJ2-1,NA,TRBV5-1,CASSLGGTTAYNEQFF,TGCGCCAGCAGCTTGGGCGGGACCACGGCCTACAATGAGCAGTTCTTC
once,TRBJ2-7,NA,TRBV19,CASSIDRGLSYEQYF,TGTGCCAGTAGTATAGATCGAGGTCTATCCTACGAGCAGTACTTC
NA,TRBJ1-1,NA,TRBV28,CASSPPGTRGAFF,TGTGCCAGCAGTCCACCCGGGACCCGCGGAGCTTTCTTT